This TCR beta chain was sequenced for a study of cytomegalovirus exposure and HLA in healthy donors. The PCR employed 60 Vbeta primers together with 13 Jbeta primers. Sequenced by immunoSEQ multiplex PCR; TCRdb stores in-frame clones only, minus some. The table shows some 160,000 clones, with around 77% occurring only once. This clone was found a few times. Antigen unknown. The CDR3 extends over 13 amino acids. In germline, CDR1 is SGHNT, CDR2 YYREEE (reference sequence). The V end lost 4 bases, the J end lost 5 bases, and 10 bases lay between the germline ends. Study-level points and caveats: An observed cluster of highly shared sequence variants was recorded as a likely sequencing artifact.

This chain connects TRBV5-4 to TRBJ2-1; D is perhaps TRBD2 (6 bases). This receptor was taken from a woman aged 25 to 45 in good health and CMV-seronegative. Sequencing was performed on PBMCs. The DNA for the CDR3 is TGTGCCAGCAGCCCCTGGACTAACAATGAGCAGTTCTTC. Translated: CASSPWTNNEQFF.